This entry describes one T cell receptor (beta chain). A read error may account for a junction end that differs from germline. This sample was taken from a study of T-cell reconstitution after alpha-beta-depleted transplantation in children. Unique molecular identifiers were incorporated when the TCRbeta library was constructed. TCRdb redid the calling of the PCR reads with MiXCR, one entry per CDR3 protein. In the table there are about 540,000 distinct CDR3 sequences, 18% of which are singletons. The CDR3 covers 15 residues. Germline V gene lookup returns CDR1 MNHEY and CDR2 SVGAGI. This specimen was PBMCs from the stem cell graft donor, taken from the stem cell graft. The chain links TRBV6-5 to TRBJ2-7; 8 bases align to TRBD1. This TCR came from a human donor who donated a stem cell graft to a child with acute lymphoblastic leukemia. CDR3 residues: CASSYSGQGAYVQYF. In nucleotides, the CDR3 is TGTGCCAGCAGTTACTCCGGACAGGGAGCCTACGTGCAGTACTTC.